The clone carrying this T cell receptor (beta chain) was found a few times. Libraries were prepared by immunoSEQ multiplex PCR; TCRdb keeps only in-frame clonotypes and omits some of them. The data contain some 96,000 clones, about 90% of them singletons. The sample comes from a study of control samples from healthy donors and cancer patients. The sequenced material came from blood. The TCR sequence derives from a woman aged 50 to 65 in good health.

For the CDR3, the DNA is TGTGCCAGCAGCTCCGGAGGACCTCACACAGATACGCAGTATTTT. Translation: CASSSGGPHTDTQYF. V usage is TRBV5-4 and J usage is TRBJ2-3, with D tentatively TRBD2 (5 bases). The ends were cut back, 3 bases at V and 2 bases at J, with 13 bases in the middle. The germline gives CDR1 SGHNT, CDR2 YYREEE (reference sequence). The CDR3 spans 15 residues.